Below are 14 T cell receptor beta chains sequenced from a single sample in a study of T cells in Graves' hyperthyroidism and ophthalmopathy (dated by TCRdb to between 2017 and 2020). The library was generated by multiplex PCR. The run used an Illumina HiSeq 2000. The TCR beta CDR3 regions were amplified from the RNA transcripts. The TCR CDR3 was subjected to a first round of RT-PCR using the HTBI primer set and the Qiagen OneStep RT-PCR kit. The raw public data were reprocessed by TCRdb itself: fastp quality trimming at Q25, MiXCR clonotype calling, in-frame beta chains only. Identical CDR3 proteins give one entry, which carries the most common genes and DNA. The sample table shows 300,000 or so distinct CDR3 sequences, and 21% are seen once. The ten largest clones take up 50% of the sample. Sequenced sample: blood. The source is a woman aged 45-60 years with Graves' hyperthyroidism.

This clonotype showed up many times. The chain links TRBV20-1 to TRBJ2-1; 13 bases match TRBD2. The V and J ends lost 0 bases and 4 bases, in that order; junction bases with no gene match: 6. CDR3 size: 17 residues. Germline loops: CDR1 DFQATT, CDR2 SNEGSKA (reference sequence). DNA for the CDR3: TGCAGTGCTAGAGATCGGGGACTAGCGGGGCTTTACAATGAGCAGTTCTTC. Translating it yields CSARDRGLAGLYNEQFF.

The J gene is TRBJ2-7, the V gene TRBV2; D ambiguous. CDR3 size: 11 residues. Germline V lookup: CDR1 SNHLY, CDR2 FYNNEI. V was cut by 5 bases and J by 6 bases, with 8 bases left in between. The CDR3: CASSKISEQYF. DNA for the CDR3: TGTGCCAGCAGTAAGATTTCCGAGCAGTACTTC. Looking up the rest from reference TRBV2 and TRBJ2-7 gives the full variable domain: EPEVTQTPSHQVTQMGQEVILRCVPISNHLYFYWYRQILGQKVEFLVSFYNNEISEKSEIFDDQFSVERPDGSNFTLKIRSTKLEDSAMYFCASSKISEQYFGPGTRLTVT.

This clonotype has just a few counts. The rearrangement joins TRBV9 to TRBJ2-2; possible D gene TRBD2, 6 bases. Trimming removed 0 bases at V and 5 bases at J, with 14 bases between. Germline V gives CDR1 SGDLS, CDR2 YYNGEE. The CDR3 is 16 amino acids. The CDR3 here is CASSVAGHRGTGELFF. The CDR3 bases are TGTGCCAGCAGCGTAGCGGGGCACCGGGGGACCGGGGAGCTGTTTTTT. The full variable domain, completed using reference TRBV9 and TRBJ2-2, is DSGVTQTPKHLITATGQRVTLRCSPRSGDLSVYWYQQSLDQGLQFLIQYYNGEERAKGNILERFSAQQFPDLHSELNLSSLELGDSALYFCASSVAGHRGTGELFFGEGSRLTVL.

A remark on this clonotype: This may come from a read error, since a much larger clone is one base off. The chain's CDR3 is CATKDRGGNKQFF. The CDR3 nucleotides read TGTGCCACGAAGGACAGGGGAGGCAATAAGCAGTTCTTC. The chain links TRBV10-3 to TRBJ2-1; 9 bases are a match to TRBD1. The CDR3 runs to 13 residues. The germline gives CDR1 ENHRY, CDR2 SYGVKD.

This clonotype was recorded many times. This chain connects TRBV2 to TRBJ1-5; weak D call: TRBD1 (5 bases). Per germline, CDR1 SNHLY and CDR2 FYNNEI. The CDR3 sequence is 16 residues long. Trimming shortened V by 8 bases and J by 0 bases, and 17 bases separated the two germline ends. CDR3 coding DNA: TGTGCCAGCGTCAGGGACGGACCATATAGCAATCAGCCCCAGCATTTT. Its translation is CASVRDGPYSNQPQHF.

This clonotype has ten or more counts. The chain combines TRBV20-1 with TRBJ1-5; 8 bases match TRBD1. This CDR3 spans 14 amino acids. Per the germline V gene, CDR1 is DFQATT and CDR2 is SNEGSKA (reference sequence). Losses at the gene ends were 4 bases for V and 3 bases for J; bases not matched to a gene: 5. In nucleotides, the CDR3 is TGCAGTGCTACAGGGGGCGGATACAATCAGCCCCAGCATTTT. This encodes CSATGGGYNQPQHF.

As DNA, the CDR3 is TGTGCCAGCAGTTTTCACTTTAGGGGACAGTCCTCCTACGAGCAGTACTTC. It encodes CASSFHFRGQSSYEQYF. The chain carries TRBV28 and TRBJ2-7; 7 nucleotides line up with TRBD1. CDR1 MDHEN and CDR2 SYDVKM come from the germline V gene. The CDR3 consists of 17 residues. V was clipped by 3 bases and J by 0 bases; unmatched bases: 11.

This chain uses TRBV9 with TRBJ2-5; D perhaps matches TRBD1 (8 bases). The CDR3 covers 15 residues. CDR1 SGDLS and CDR2 YYNGEE come from the germline V gene. V dropped 1 base and J dropped 3 bases, with 13 bases sitting between them. CDR3 residues: CASSVNTGGEETQYF. In DNA form, the CDR3 reads TGTGCCAGCAGCGTAAATACAGGGGGGGAAGAGACCCAGTACTTC. Complete variable domain (other parts from reference TRBV9 and TRBJ2-5): DSGVTQTPKHLITATGQRVTLRCSPRSGDLSVYWYQQSLDQGLQFLIQYYNGEERAKGNILERFSAQQFPDLHSELNLSSLELGDSALYFCASSVNTGGEETQYFGPGTRLLVL.

This clonotype was seen many times. This chain uses TRBV5-1 with TRBJ2-3; D unresolved. Per germline, CDR1 SGHRS and CDR2 YFSETQ. V lost 6 bases and J lost 0, with 11 bases in between. The CDR3 runs 14 residues. The chain's CDR3 is CASTTSRSTDTQYF. DNA of the CDR3: TGCGCCAGCACAACATCAAGGAGCACAGATACGCAGTATTTT.

This clonotype was picked up many times. The chain couples TRBV7-8 to TRBJ2-1; 9 bases align to TRBD2. Trimming cost V 5 bases and J 7 bases; bases outside gene matches: 9. This CDR3 comprises 15 residues. From germline, CDR1 is SGHVS and CDR2 FQNEAQ. The CDR3 coding sequence is TGTGCCAGCAGCCTGAAGTGGAGCGGGAGGAATGAGCAGTTCTTC. It is translated as CASSLKWSGRNEQFF.

This clonotype has only one observation. The rearrangement uses TRBV12-3 or TRBV12-4 and TRBJ1-4, with D hard to call. The CDR3 consists of 14 residues. Trimming took off 6 bases at V and 8 bases at J, with 16 bases between the two ends. The CDR3 bases are TGTGCCAGCAGCCAGACACCAACGGAAGAAAAACTGTTTTTT. Translated, it gives CASSQTPTEEKLFF.

This clonotype was seen repeatedly, ten times or more. The genes are TRBV20-1 and TRBJ1-2; D perhaps matches TRBD1 (6 bases). Germline CDR1 reads DFQATT; CDR2 reads SNEGSKA (reference sequence). This CDR3 has 13 amino acids. V was cut by 0 bases and J by 7 bases, with 12 bases left in between. The CDR3 region is CSARDGPGVGYTF. For the CDR3, the DNA is TGCAGTGCTAGAGATGGGCCAGGGGTTGGCTACACCTTC.

The sample holds many counts of this clonotype. The V and J genes are TRBV5-1 and TRBJ2-7; no definite D call. In germline, CDR1 is SGHRS, CDR2 YFSETQ. The ends were cut back, 1 base at V and 3 bases at J, with 14 bases in the middle. CDR3 length equals 15 residues. This CDR3 reads CASSLNVQAGYEQYF. The CDR3 coding sequence is TGCGCCAGCAGCTTGAACGTGCAGGCCGGCTACGAGCAGTACTTC.

A word on this clonotype: A read error may be the cause here, since a much bigger clone is one base away. This chain links TRBV27 with TRBJ1-6; 11 nucleotides agree with TRBD1. V shed 6 bases and J 14 bases; nucleotides not matched to a gene: 18. This CDR3 region has 17 residues. Germline V gene data show CDR1 as MNHEY and CDR2 as SMNVEV (reference sequence). The CDR3 is CASSQPQGQGVGSSLHF. The CDR3 DNA is TGTGCCAGCAGCCAACCCCAGGGACAGGGGGTAGGGTCATCCCTCCACTTT.